Listed below are T cell receptor beta chains from one sample, sequenced in a study of beta chain features in type 1 diabetes. Using immunoSEQ multiplex PCR, the repertoire was profiled, and TCRdb retains in-frame clones only, with some absent. The table records just under 150,000 clones, about 10% of them present only once. Sample: naive CD4+ T cells from blood. These receptors were collected from a young man in good health. Each CDR3 is given with its conserved first and last residue. Fields, in order: J gene, clone size, D gene, V gene, CDR3 protein, CDR3 DNA. The D gene is left open where the match is weak. Some rows have no size entry. The others give once, few or many, or a class for an expanded clone.

J gene: TRBJ1-5
clone size: NA
D gene: TRBD1
V gene: TRBV25-1
CDR3 protein: CASSDAGTGNISPQHF
CDR3 DNA: TGTGCCAGCAGTGACGCCGGGACAGGGAACATATCGCCCCAGCATTTT

J gene: TRBJ2-1
clone size: NA
D gene: NA
V gene: TRBV21-1
CDR3 protein: CAKGLAGGEQFF
CDR3 DNA: TGTGCCAAGGGACTAGCAGGCGGTGAGCAGTTCTTC

J gene: TRBJ2-4
clone size: NA
D gene: TRBD1
V gene: TRBV11-2
CDR3 protein: CASSYDRVDIQYF
CDR3 DNA: TGTGCCAGCAGCTACGACAGGGTAGACATTCAGTACTTC

J gene: TRBJ1-5
clone size: NA
D gene: NA
V gene: TRBV9
CDR3 protein: CASSVSSSNQPQHF
CDR3 DNA: TGTGCCAGCAGCGTTAGCAGTAGCAATCAGCCCCAGCATTTT

J gene: TRBJ2-7
clone size: NA
D gene: NA
V gene: TRBV9
CDR3 protein: CASSVAEEGPYEQYF
CDR3 DNA: TGTGCCAGCAGCGTAGCGGAGGAGGGTCCCTACGAGCAGTACTTC

J gene: TRBJ2-5
clone size: NA
D gene: NA
V gene: TRBV4-2
CDR3 protein: CASSHALQETQYF
CDR3 DNA: TGTGCCAGCAGCCATGCGCTACAAGAGACCCAGTACTTC

J gene: TRBJ2-3
clone size: few
D gene: TRBD2
V gene: TRBV7-6
CDR3 protein: CASSRAAGGFAEGTDTQYF
CDR3 DNA: TGTGCCAGCAGCAGGGCAGCGGGGGGATTTGCAGAGGGCACAGATACGCAGTATTTT

J gene: TRBJ2-5
clone size: NA
D gene: NA
V gene: TRBV6-5
CDR3 protein: CASSYRSQETQYF
CDR3 DNA: TGTGCCAGCAGTTACCGGTCGCAAGAGACCCAGTACTTC

J gene: TRBJ2-7
clone size: few
D gene: TRBD2
V gene: TRBV19
CDR3 protein: CASSFGLAEVDEQYF
CDR3 DNA: TGTGCCAGTAGTTTTGGACTAGCGGAGGTCGACGAGCAGTACTTC

J gene: TRBJ1-4
clone size: few
D gene: NA
V gene: TRBV6-5
CDR3 protein: CASSFDGNFQKLFF
CDR3 DNA: TGTGCCAGCAGTTTCGACGGGAACTTCCAAAAACTGTTTTTT

J gene: TRBJ2-4
clone size: few
D gene: NA
V gene: TRBV28
CDR3 protein: CASSDGQYKNIQYF
CDR3 DNA: TGTGCCAGCAGTGATGGACAGTACAAAAACATTCAGTACTTC

J gene: TRBJ1-1
clone size: few
D gene: NA
V gene: TRBV7-9
CDR3 protein: CASSLTLGAEAFF
CDR3 DNA: TGTGCCAGCAGCCTCACGCTGGGCGCTGAAGCTTTCTTT

J gene: TRBJ2-3
clone size: NA
D gene: NA
V gene: TRBV7-2
CDR3 protein: CASSHDGIITDTQYF
CDR3 DNA: TGTGCCAGCAGTCACGACGGGATTATCACAGATACGCAGTATTTT

J gene: TRBJ2-5
clone size: many
D gene: NA
V gene: TRBV5-4
CDR3 protein: CASSLTGSETQYF
CDR3 DNA: TGTGCCAGCAGCTTGACGGGGTCTGAGACCCAGTACTTC

J gene: TRBJ1-2
clone size: few
D gene: TRBD1
V gene: TRBV5-1
CDR3 protein: CASSPGQGTVYGYTF
CDR3 DNA: TGCGCCAGCAGCCCAGGACAGGGGACCGTCTATGGCTACACCTTC

J gene: TRBJ2-5
clone size: NA
D gene: NA
V gene: TRBV18
CDR3 protein: CASSPPGGLEHSHSKETQYF
CDR3 DNA: TGTGCCAGCTCACCACCGGGAGGATTGGAGCACAGTCACTCTAAAGAGACCCAGTACTTC

J gene: TRBJ1-3
clone size: few
D gene: NA
V gene: TRBV7-2
CDR3 protein: CASRNRTDVNTIYF
CDR3 DNA: TGTGCCAGCAGAAACCGGACAGATGTCAACACCATATATTTT

J gene: TRBJ1-5
clone size: few
D gene: TRBD1
V gene: TRBV11-2
CDR3 protein: CASSPAGTGKNQPQHF
CDR3 DNA: TGTGCCAGCAGCCCCGCCGGGACAGGGAAAAATCAGCCCCAGCATTTT

J gene: TRBJ2-7
clone size: NA
D gene: NA
V gene: TRBV7-9
CDR3 protein: CASSVQKGGSTYEQYF
CDR3 DNA: TGTGCCAGCAGCGTCCAAAAGGGGGGGTCGACCTACGAGCAGTACTTC

J gene: TRBJ2-7
clone size: few
D gene: NA
V gene: TRBV9
CDR3 protein: CASSVGPGAVEQYF
CDR3 DNA: TGTGCCAGCAGCGTAGGTCCAGGGGCGGTCGAGCAGTACTTC

J gene: TRBJ2-7
clone size: NA
D gene: NA
V gene: TRBV7-2
CDR3 protein: CASSFRTEGHEQYF
CDR3 DNA: TGTGCCAGCAGCTTCCGGACAGAGGGCCACGAGCAGTACTTC

J gene: TRBJ1-1
clone size: NA
D gene: NA
V gene: TRBV7-2
CDR3 protein: CASSLARGVVTEAFF
CDR3 DNA: TGTGCCAGCAGCTTAGCGCGGGGGGTCGTCACTGAAGCTTTCTTT

J gene: TRBJ1-2
clone size: few
D gene: NA
V gene: TRBV6-1
CDR3 protein: CASRPRGEAHGYTF
CDR3 DNA: TGTGCCAGCAGACCCCGGGGGGAGGCTCACGGCTACACCTTC

J gene: TRBJ2-5
clone size: few
D gene: TRBD2
V gene: TRBV6-6
CDR3 protein: CASSRTSGNQETQYF
CDR3 DNA: TGTGCCAGCAGTAGGACTAGCGGAAACCAAGAGACCCAGTACTTC

J gene: TRBJ1-2
clone size: NA
D gene: TRBD1
V gene: TRBV7-8
CDR3 protein: CASSLQAGTGGGYTF
CDR3 DNA: TGTGCCAGCAGCCTGCAAGCCGGGACAGGGGGCGGCTACACCTTC

J gene: TRBJ2-2
clone size: NA
D gene: TRBD1
V gene: TRBV9
CDR3 protein: CASTRDRGLTGELFF
CDR3 DNA: TGTGCCAGCACCCGGGACAGGGGGCTCACCGGGGAGCTGTTTTTT

J gene: TRBJ1-1
clone size: few
D gene: NA
V gene: TRBV18
CDR3 protein: CASSPGEGGTEAFF
CDR3 DNA: TGTGCCAGCTCACCGGGGGAGGGAGGCACTGAAGCTTTCTTT

J gene: TRBJ2-5
clone size: NA
D gene: NA
V gene: TRBV20-1
CDR3 protein: CSARDRETQYF
CDR3 DNA: TGCAGTGCTAGAGATCGGGAGACCCAGTACTTC

J gene: TRBJ2-7
clone size: few
D gene: NA
V gene: TRBV7-2
CDR3 protein: CASSLEPGTYEQYF
CDR3 DNA: TGTGCCAGCAGCTTAGAACCAGGGACCTACGAGCAGTACTTC

J gene: TRBJ1-5
clone size: few
D gene: NA
V gene: TRBV5-1
CDR3 protein: CASRHSPNQPQHF
CDR3 DNA: TGCGCCAGCAGGCACAGCCCTAATCAGCCCCAGCATTTT

J gene: TRBJ2-2
clone size: few
D gene: TRBD1
V gene: TRBV7-9
CDR3 protein: CASSAPGQVYTGELFF
CDR3 DNA: TGTGCCAGCAGCGCACCGGGACAGGTCTACACCGGGGAGCTGTTTTTT

J gene: TRBJ2-7
clone size: NA
D gene: NA
V gene: TRBV5-1
CDR3 protein: CASSLAGTYEQYF
CDR3 DNA: TGCGCCAGCAGCTTGGCGGGGACCTACGAGCAGTACTTC

J gene: TRBJ2-3
clone size: few
D gene: TRBD1
V gene: TRBV6-5
CDR3 protein: CASSSRTGSYTDTQYF
CDR3 DNA: TGTGCCAGCAGTTCCAGGACAGGGTCCTACACAGATACGCAGTATTTT

J gene: TRBJ1-4
clone size: NA
D gene: NA
V gene: TRBV18
CDR3 protein: CASTLNRAPNEKLFF
CDR3 DNA: TGTGCCAGCACCCTAAACAGGGCACCTAATGAAAAACTGTTTTTT

J gene: TRBJ2-3
clone size: NA
D gene: TRBD2
V gene: TRBV5-4
CDR3 protein: CASRSKIAGGTDTQYF
CDR3 DNA: TGTGCCAGCAGATCGAAAATAGCGGGGGGGACAGATACGCAGTATTTT

J gene: TRBJ2-1
clone size: NA
D gene: TRBD2
V gene: TRBV9
CDR3 protein: CASSVSSSGANNEQFF
CDR3 DNA: TGTGCCAGCAGCGTAAGTTCTAGCGGGGCCAACAATGAGCAGTTCTTC

J gene: TRBJ2-7
clone size: NA
D gene: NA
V gene: TRBV6-6
CDR3 protein: CASSYSTTASYEQYF
CDR3 DNA: TGTGCCAGCAGTTACTCTACGACAGCCTCCTACGAGCAGTACTTC